These 32 T cell receptor beta chains were sequenced from one sample in a study of T cells in Graves' hyperthyroidism and ophthalmopathy. What was amplified from RNA transcripts were TCR beta CDR3 regions. HTBI primers drove first-round RT-PCR of the TCR CDR3. TCRdb processed the multiplex PCR reads anew with MiXCR; each CDR3 protein has one entry. Among hundreds of thousands of distinct CDR3 sequences listed, under 45% were seen once. The material sequenced was blood. The receptors were sampled from a woman aged 40 to 49 with Graves' hyperthyroidism.

The chain recombines TRBV10-3 with TRBJ2-6; TRBD2 matches 7 bases. Losses at the gene ends were 4 bases for V and 6 bases for J; bases not matched to a gene: 3. CDR1 and CDR2 from the germline V gene are ENHRY and SYGVKD. CDR3 length: 14 amino acids. CDR3 protein: CAISGKREANVLTF. For the CDR3, the DNA is TGTGCCATCAGTGGGAAGCGGGAGGCCAACGTCCTGACTTTC.

This clonotype was observed a handful of times. CDR3 bases: TGCGCCAGCAGCCAAGGGTCAGGTCGGGGGGCTGAAGCTTTCTTT. Protein: CASSQGSGRGAEAFF. The chain is built from TRBV4-1 and TRBJ1-1; tentative D call: TRBD1 (5 bases). The CDR3 is made up of 15 amino acids. V lost 1 base and J lost 6, with 15 bases in between. Germline lookup yields CDR1 MGHRA and CDR2 YSYEKL.

This clonotype appeared a few times. J is TRBJ1-5 and V is TRBV11-2; TRBD1 is a possible D gene (6 bases). CDR3 length: 15 amino acids. Deletions cut 6 bases from V and 4 bases from J, with 16 bases between. Germline-derived CDR1 and CDR2 are SGHAT and FQNNGV. This CDR3 is CASSKGRGKNQPQHF. The CDR3 nucleotides read TGTGCCAGCAGTAAAGGGAGGGGGAAAAATCAGCCCCAGCATTTT.

This clonotype was observed a few times. V is TRBV24-1 and J is TRBJ2-7, with 8 bases identical to TRBD2. The DNA end is a closer match to TRBJ2-1, so the J assignment may be wrong. Germline CDR1 and CDR2: KGHDR and SFDVKD. The CDR3 loop spans 13 amino acids. The CDR3 DNA reads TGTGCCACCAGTGGACGGGGGGGCAATGAGCAGTTCTTC. Amino acid sequence: CATSGRGGNEQFF.

The chain employs TRBV10-3 and TRBJ2-6; D is unresolved. The CDR3 contains 15 residues. Deletions cut 1 base from V and 3 bases from J, with 7 bases between. Germline lookup yields CDR1 ENHRY and CDR2 SYGVKD. CDR3 loop: CAISELGNGANVLTF. DNA of the CDR3: TGTGCCATCAGTGAGTTAGGTAATGGGGCCAACGTCCTGACTTTC.

This clonotype turned up a few times. The chain joins TRBV7-2 to TRBJ2-2, with 8 bases matching TRBD2. With V trimmed by 5 bases and J by 6 bases, 11 bases remained unmatched. CDR3 length: 16 amino acids. Looked up from germline, CDR1 is SGHTA and CDR2 is FQGNSA. CDR3 in DNA: TGTGCCAGCAGCGCCAGGCGGGGACTAGGACCCGGGGAGCTGTTTTTT. Translated: CASSARRGLGPGELFF.

This rearrangement joins TRBV12-3 or TRBV12-4 to TRBJ1-5; 8 bases fit TRBD1. Germline trimming cut 5 bases from V and 2 bases from J; bases unmatched to any gene: 11. The CDR3 length is 17 residues. The CDR3 DNA reads as TGTGCCAGCAGTGCTCGACAGGGGCCCCGTCGCAATCAGCCCCAGCATTTT. This translates into CASSARQGPRRNQPQHF.

The chain is built from TRBV7-9 and TRBJ1-1; D remains unclear. The CDR3 totals 14 residues. V lost 6 bases and J lost 6, with 17 bases in between. CDR1 is SEHNR, CDR2 FQNEAQ, per germline (reference sequence). The CDR3 loop is CASSKTGEVAEAFF. The CDR3 nucleotides are TGTGCCAGCAGTAAAACGGGCGAGGTGGCTGAAGCTTTCTTT.

As to this clonotype: This CDR3 is missing its conserved last phenylalanine or tryptophan, likely due to a read error. It is unclear where the CDR3 begins or ends on the DNA, so no DNA is shown, and the CDR3 is as TCRdb lists it. The genes are TRBV7-3 and TRBJ2-5; the D call of TRBD1 is as the table states it, not checked on the DNA. Germline values: CDR1 SGHTA, CDR2 FQGTGA. The CDR3 length is 9 residues, termini included. The CDR3 sequence is CASSLTWGV.

This clonotype turned up a few times. The V call is TRBV20-1, the J call TRBJ2-7; D is possibly TRBD1 (5 bases). Germline V gene lookup returns CDR1 DFQATT and CDR2 SNEGSKA (reference sequence). Trimming took off 0 bases at V and 0 bases at J, with 12 bases between the two ends. CDR3 length: 15 amino acids. The CDR3, as DNA: TGCAGTGCTAGAGATGGCAGGGCCAGCTCCTACGAGCAGTACTTC. This encodes CSARDGRASSYEQYF.

The chain links TRBV14 to TRBJ1-1; 7 bases match TRBD1. Germline V lookup: CDR1 SGHDN, CDR2 FVKESK. This CDR3 comprises 14 residues. The ends lost 2 bases at V and 5 bases at J; junction bases unmatched: 5. CDR3 sequence reads: CASSQFTGVTEAFF. CDR3 coding DNA: TGTGCCAGCAGCCAATTCACAGGGGTGACTGAAGCTTTCTTT. The variable domain in full, completed from reference TRBV14 and TRBJ1-1, reads EAGVTQFPSHSVIEKGQTVTLRCDPISGHDNLYWYRRVMGKEIKFLLHFVKESKQDESGMPNNRFLAERTGGTYSTLKVQPAELEDSGVYFCASSQFTGVTEAFFGQGTRLTVV.

The rearrangement joins TRBV6-1 to TRBJ1-2, with 7 nucleotides matching TRBD1. This CDR3 has 13 amino acids. V was clipped by 6 bases and J by 8 bases; unmatched bases: 9. Germline lookup yields CDR1 MNHNS and CDR2 SASEGT. CDR3 sequence: CASRETGDDGYTF. The CDR3 coding sequence is TGTGCCAGCAGGGAAACAGGGGATGACGGCTACACCTTC.

This clonotype was counted a single time. This chain uses TRBV20-1 with TRBJ2-5; D remains ambiguous. Trimming pared 0 bases from V and 9 bases from J, leaving 17 bases between. Germline loops: CDR1 DFQATT, CDR2 SNEGSKA (reference sequence). The CDR3 has 14 residues. In DNA form, the CDR3 reads TGCAGTGCTAGAGAGGCTAAGGGCAATCAGCCCCAGTACTTC. Translation gives CSAREAKGNQPQYF.

The chain recombines TRBV5-1 with TRBJ1-4; 7 positions match TRBD1. This CDR3 region has 14 residues. The germline V gene encodes CDR1 SGHRS and CDR2 YFSETQ. Unmatched junction bases numbered 6, after V lost 4 bases and J lost 6 bases. The CDR3 region has the DNA TGCGCCAGCAGCCCGGACAGGCCTGATGAAAAACTGTTTTTT. It specifies CASSPDRPDEKLFF.

The chain is built from TRBV6-5 and TRBJ2-7; TRBD2 agrees at 10 bases. This CDR3 comprises 16 residues. V was pared by 4 bases and J by 0 bases, with 6 bases of the junction left unmatched. The germline V gene has CDR1 MNHEY and CDR2 SVGAGI. CDR3 protein: CASSLLAGPSSYEQYF. For the CDR3, the DNA is TGTGCCAGCAGTTTACTAGCGGGACCTAGCTCCTACGAGCAGTACTTC.

This chain joins TRBV5-1 and TRBJ1-5, with D possibly matching TRBD1 (5 bases). The germline gives CDR1 SGHRS, CDR2 YFSETQ. This CDR3 spans 16 amino acids. The V end was cut by 0 bases, the J end by 2 bases, with 12 bases between. CDR3 in amino acids: CASSLAGGEGNQPQHF. DNA for the CDR3: TGCGCCAGCAGCTTGGCCGGGGGTGAAGGCAATCAGCCCCAGCATTTT. Drawing the rest from reference TRBV5-1 and TRBJ1-5, the complete variable domain is KAGVTQTPRYLIKTRGQQVTLSCSPISGHRSVSWYQQTPGQGLQFLFEYFSETQRNKGNFPGRFSGRQFSNSRSEMNVSTLELGDSALYLCASSLAGGEGNQPQHFGDGTRLSIL.

This clonotype has ten or more counts. In nucleotides, the CDR3 is TGTGCCAGCAGCTTAAGTGGGGGGCTGACTGAAGCTTTCTTT. Its protein product is CASSLSGGLTEAFF. V is TRBV7-2 and J is TRBJ1-1, with a weak D call TRBD1 (6 bases). Germline CDR1 and CDR2: SGHTA and FQGNSA. Trimming stripped 2 bases from V and 5 bases from J, with 12 bases between. The CDR3 is 14 residues long.

The chain employs TRBV2 and TRBJ2-5, with 10 bases that match TRBD1. The ends lost 6 bases at V and 4 bases at J; junction bases unmatched: 8. Germline values: CDR1 SNHLY, CDR2 FYNNEI. There are 15 residues in the CDR3. The chain's CDR3 is CASRRDDRGLETQYF. In nucleotides, the CDR3 is TGTGCCAGCAGGCGAGACGACAGGGGGCTAGAGACCCAGTACTTC.

The chain is built from TRBV14 and TRBJ2-7; D not certain. Germline-derived CDR1 and CDR2 are SGHDN and FVKESK. The CDR3 runs to 13 residues. V dropped 5 bases and J dropped 4 bases, with 12 bases sitting between them. CDR3 in amino acids: CASSTLATYEQYF. In DNA form, the CDR3 reads TGTGCCAGCAGCACGTTGGCCACTTACGAGCAGTACTTC.

With respect to this clonotype: A read error is likely, as this CDR3 ends without the conserved phenylalanine or tryptophan. The chain is built from TRBV5-1 and TRBJ2-7; D not resolved. V lost 0 bases to trimming and J lost 7 bases, with 17 bases between them. The germline CDR1 and CDR2 sequences are SGHRS and YFSETQ. This CDR3 region has 15 residues. The CDR3 loop is CASSLGGFGLSEQYL. For the CDR3, the DNA is TGCGCCAGCAGCTTGGGGGGATTCGGTTTGAGTGAGCAGTACCTC.

This clonotype occurred a few times. The chain couples TRBV4-3 to TRBJ1-2; 9 nucleotides line up with TRBD1. CDR1 LGHNA and CDR2 YSLEER come from the germline V gene. The CDR3 is 15 residues long. V trimming: 4 bases; J trimming: 8 bases; junction bases outside the gene matches: 11. The CDR3 sequence is CASSPNQQGAEGYTF. CDR3 sequence (DNA): TGCGCCAGCAGCCCGAACCAACAGGGGGCGGAAGGCTACACCTTC.

This clonotype was recorded many times. The CDR3 DNA is TGCAGTGCTAGTGTGGGAAGGGCGAATCAGCCCCAGCATTTT. Its translation: CSASVGRANQPQHF. This chain joins TRBV20-1 and TRBJ1-5; D unresolved. Trimming shortened V by 3 bases and J by 4 bases, and 13 bases separated the two germline ends. CDR3 size: 14 residues. From germline, CDR1 is DFQATT and CDR2 SNEGSKA (reference sequence).

There are many counts of this clonotype. This chain links TRBV20-1 with TRBJ2-5, with D maybe TRBD2 (5 bases). The CDR3 spans 14 residues. V lost 3 bases, J lost 0 bases, and 11 bases lay in between. From germline, CDR1 is DFQATT and CDR2 SNEGSKA (reference sequence). The CDR3 spells CSASSREYQETQYF. CDR3 in DNA: TGCAGTGCTAGTTCTAGGGAGTACCAAGAGACCCAGTACTTC.

Ten or more counts support this clonotype. The V and J genes are TRBV7-9 and TRBJ1-3; D unresolved. This CDR3 comprises 15 residues. The V gene's germline CDR1 is SEHNR and CDR2 FQNEAQ (reference sequence). Trimming stripped 5 bases from V and 0 bases from J, with 11 bases between. CDR3 coding DNA: TGTGCCAGCAGCCCATGGGGAAGCTCTGGAAACACCATATATTTT. Its translation is CASSPWGSSGNTIYF.

This clonotype was detected many times. The V call is TRBV5-1, the J call TRBJ1-5; D unresolved. V was pared by 4 bases and J by 3 bases, with 8 bases between. The CDR3 is 13 residues long. Germline values: CDR1 SGHRS, CDR2 YFSETQ. The CDR3 coding sequence is TGCGCCAGCAGCCTGAATGTCAATCAGCCCCAGCATTTT. Its translation is CASSLNVNQPQHF.

Many counts were recorded for this clonotype. The J gene is TRBJ2-7, the V gene TRBV12-3 or TRBV12-4; tentatively, D is TRBD2 (5 bases). The V gene lost 5 bases and the J gene lost 7 bases, with 12 bases spanning the gap. This CDR3 is 12 amino acids long. CDR3 in amino acids: CASSAATGEQYF. In DNA, the CDR3 is TGTGCCAGCAGTGCGGCGACGGGGGAGCAGTACTTC.

A single count supports this clonotype. This CDR3 is missing its conserved last phenylalanine or tryptophan, likely due to a read error. This chain links TRBV10-3 with TRBJ1-4, with no clear D. Germline V lookup: CDR1 ENHRY, CDR2 SYGVKD. The CDR3 covers 15 residues. The CDR3 DNA reads TGTGCCAGCAGTTACTCATTCCAATCGGATGAAAAACTGTTTTCT. Protein product: CASSYSFQSDEKLFS.

The chain combines TRBV10-3 with TRBJ2-7; D perhaps matches TRBD1 (5 bases). The J call may be mistaken, given a closer DNA end match to TRBJ2-1. CDR1 and CDR2 (germline): ENHRY, SYGVKD. The CDR3 extends over 12 amino acids. CDR3 amino acids: CAISAGFNEQFF. CDR3 nucleotide sequence: TGTGCCATCAGTGCAGGGTTCAATGAGCAGTTCTTC.

The chain couples TRBV7-2 to TRBJ2-7, with 8 bases fitting TRBD1. Per the germline V gene, CDR1 is SGHTA and CDR2 is FQGNSA. The CDR3 extends over 14 amino acids. CDR3 protein: CARAPGTGQGEQYF. The CDR3 DNA follows: TGTGCTAGGGCCCCCGGGACAGGCCAAGGCGAGCAGTACTTC.

Many counts were recorded for this clonotype. The gene calls are TRBV7-8 and TRBJ2-7; 9 bases map to TRBD2. Unmatched junction bases numbered 10, after V lost 4 bases and J lost 3 bases. This CDR3 comprises 16 residues. The germline V gene encodes CDR1 SGHVS and CDR2 FQNEAQ. The CDR3 reads CASSSDAGTSFYEQYF. The CDR3 coding sequence is TGTGCCAGCAGCTCGGATGCCGGGACTAGCTTCTACGAGCAGTACTTC.

DNA of the CDR3: TGTGCCAGTTCGGAGGGAAGGAGTACTGAAGCTTTCTTT. The encoded protein is CASSEGRSTEAFF. The rearrangement links TRBV6-6 to TRBJ1-1; no definite D call. The CDR3 consists of 13 residues. Between the trimmed V and J ends, which lost 9 bases and 5 bases, there was a span of 16 bases. Germline values: CDR1 MNHNY, CDR2 SVGAGI (reference sequence).

The table lists this clonotype with a few counts. The chain links TRBV4-3 to TRBJ1-1; perhaps TRBD1 as D (6 bases). CDR1 is LGHNA, CDR2 YSLEER, per germline. This CDR3 spans 16 amino acids. Trimming cost V 0 bases and J 6 bases, with 17 bases left between them. The chain's CDR3 is CASSQDVIQGSAEAFF. The CDR3 DNA reads as TGCGCCAGCAGCCAAGATGTAATACAGGGTTCAGCTGAAGCTTTCTTT.